A selection of T cell receptor beta chains follows, all from one sample in a study of molecular identifiers for immune sequencing clone quantification. TCRdb analysed the PCR reads with MiXCR anew, one entry per CDR3 protein. The sample yields 600,000 to 650,000 distinct CDR3 sequences, 20% seen once. The sequenced sample was naive CD8+ T cells from blood, with Jurkat cell RNA spiked in. Receptors originate from a human donor in good health. Some libraries in this study had Jurkat cell RNA spiked in. Both conserved end residues are part of each CDR3. D genes are given only for firm matches. Clone size appears in some rows only: once, few, many, or a class for an expanded clone.

few,.,TRBV4-1,17,TRBJ2-4,CASSQYDLDSVENIQYF,TGCGCCAGCAGCCAATACGACCTGGATTCAGTGGAAAACATTCAGTACTTC
few,TRBD1,TRBV30,14,TRBJ1-2,CAWSATGTAYGYTF,TGTGCCTGGAGTGCGACAGGGACGGCCTATGGCTACACCTTC
many,TRBD1,TRBV6-5,15,TRBJ2-7,CASSRWGQSPHEQYF,TGTGCCAGCAGCCGATGGGGACAGTCGCCCCACGAGCAGTACTTC
many,.,TRBV7-3,21,TRBJ2-1,CASSTGGRLVPALRGENEQFF,TGTGCCAGCAGCACCGGAGGGAGACTAGTCCCCGCCCTTCGAGGAGAAAATGAGCAGTTCTTC
many,.,TRBV25-1,16,TRBJ2-3,CASSEWEDISTDTQYF,TGTGCCAGCAGTGAATGGGAAGATATTTCCACAGATACGCAGTATTTT
many,TRBD1,TRBV5-1,15,TRBJ2-7,CASSLGGQGTYEQYF,TGCGCCAGCAGCTTGGGTGGACAGGGGACCTACGAGCAGTACTTC
few,TRBD2,TRBV12-3/TRBV12-4,15,TRBJ2-7,CASSLDSGGFYEQYF,TGTGCCAGCAGTTTAGATAGCGGGGGTTTCTACGAGCAGTACTTC
few,TRBD1,TRBV27,17,TRBJ1-4,CASRSSKYRGPDEKLFF,TGTGCCAGCCGATCCTCGAAATACAGGGGGCCAGATGAAAAACTGTTTTTT
many,.,TRBV4-1,16,TRBJ1-2,CASSQGPSATSDGYTF,TGCGCCAGCAGCCAAGGCCCGTCAGCCACAAGCGATGGCTACACCTTC
.,.,TRBV6-5,12,TRBJ1-2,CASSGGAGGYTF,TGTGCCAGCAGTGGGGGGGCGGGCGGCTACACCTTC
many,TRBD1,TRBV6-6,13,TRBJ1-5,CASSWTGVQPQHF,TGTGCCAGCAGTTGGACAGGGGTTCAGCCCCAGCATTTT